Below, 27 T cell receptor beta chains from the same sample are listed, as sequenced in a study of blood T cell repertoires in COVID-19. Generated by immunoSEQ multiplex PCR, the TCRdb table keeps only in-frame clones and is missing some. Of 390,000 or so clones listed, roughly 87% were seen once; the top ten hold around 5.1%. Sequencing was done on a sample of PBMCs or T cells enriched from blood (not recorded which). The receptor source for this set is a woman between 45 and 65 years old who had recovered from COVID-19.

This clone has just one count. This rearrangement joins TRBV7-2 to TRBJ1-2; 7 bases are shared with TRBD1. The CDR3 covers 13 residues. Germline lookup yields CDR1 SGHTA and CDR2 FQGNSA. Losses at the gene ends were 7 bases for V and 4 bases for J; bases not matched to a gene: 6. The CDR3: CASTVDRLYGYTF. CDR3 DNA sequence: TGTGCCAGCACAGTGGACAGGCTCTATGGCTACACCTTC.

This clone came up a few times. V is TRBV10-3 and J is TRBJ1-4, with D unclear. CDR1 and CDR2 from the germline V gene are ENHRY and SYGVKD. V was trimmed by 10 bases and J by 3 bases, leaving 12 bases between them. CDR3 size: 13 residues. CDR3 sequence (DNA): TGTGCCACGAGCGAGAAGGCTAATGAAAAACTGTTTTTT. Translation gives CATSEKANEKLFF.

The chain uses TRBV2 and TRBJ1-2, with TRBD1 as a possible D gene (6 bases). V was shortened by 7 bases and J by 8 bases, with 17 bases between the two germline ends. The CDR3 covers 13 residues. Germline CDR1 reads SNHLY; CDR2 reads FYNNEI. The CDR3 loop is CASNVARGVGYTF. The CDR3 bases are TGTGCCAGCAACGTTGCCAGGGGCGTAGGCTACACCTTC.

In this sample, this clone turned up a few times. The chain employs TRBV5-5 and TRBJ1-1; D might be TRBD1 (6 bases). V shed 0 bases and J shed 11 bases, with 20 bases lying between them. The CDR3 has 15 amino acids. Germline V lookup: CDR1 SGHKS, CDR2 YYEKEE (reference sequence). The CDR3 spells CASSLDPGTSSRAFF. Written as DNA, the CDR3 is TGTGCCAGCAGCTTGGATCCCGGGACATCTTCAAGGGCTTTCTTT. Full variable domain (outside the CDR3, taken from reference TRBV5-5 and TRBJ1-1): DAGVTQSPTHLIKTRGQQVTLRCSPISGHKSVSWYQQVLGQGPQFIFQYYEKEERGRGNFPDRFSARQFPNYSSELNVNALLLGDSALYLCASSLDPGTSSRAFFGQGTRLTVV.

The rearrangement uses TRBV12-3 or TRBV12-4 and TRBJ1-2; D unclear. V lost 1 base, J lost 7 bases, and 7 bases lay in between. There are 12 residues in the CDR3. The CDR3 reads CASSLGLAGYTF. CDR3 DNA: TGTGCCAGCAGTTTAGGTCTGGCTGGCTACACCTTC.

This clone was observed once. The CDR3 nucleotides are TGTGCCAGCAGTTCCACCCTCGGGGTTTCTTCCTACAATGAGCAGTTCTTC. This sequence encodes CASSSTLGVSSYNEQFF. This rearrangement joins TRBV7-2 to TRBJ2-1; tentatively, D is TRBD2 (5 bases). The CDR3 extends over 17 amino acids. CDR1 is SGHTA, CDR2 FQGNSA, per germline. V was clipped by 6 bases and J by 1 base, with 19 bases between them.

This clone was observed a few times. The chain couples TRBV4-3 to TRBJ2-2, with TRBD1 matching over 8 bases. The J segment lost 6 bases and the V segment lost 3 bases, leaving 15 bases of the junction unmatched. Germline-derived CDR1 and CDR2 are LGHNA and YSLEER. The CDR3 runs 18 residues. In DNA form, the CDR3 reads TGCGCCAGCAGCCACTACCTACAGGGGGATGTTAAGGCCGGGGAGCTGTTTTTT. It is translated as CASSHYLQGDVKAGELFF.

The DNA for the CDR3 is TGCGCCAGCAGCTTGCCCCGGGGATCGGGAGAGACCCAGTACTTC. This translates into CASSLPRGSGETQYF. The chain is built from TRBV5-1 and TRBJ2-5, with D tentatively TRBD2 (5 bases). This CDR3 is built from 15 residues. V lost 1 base, J lost 4 bases, and 14 bases lay in between. Germline CDR1 and CDR2: SGHRS and YFSETQ.

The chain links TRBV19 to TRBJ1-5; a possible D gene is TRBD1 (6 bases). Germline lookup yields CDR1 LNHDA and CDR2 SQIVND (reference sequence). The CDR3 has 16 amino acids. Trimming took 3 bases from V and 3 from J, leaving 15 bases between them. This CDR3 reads CASSIAETGPNQPQHF. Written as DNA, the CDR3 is TGTGCCAGTAGTATCGCCGAAACAGGGCCCAATCAGCCCCAGCATTTT.

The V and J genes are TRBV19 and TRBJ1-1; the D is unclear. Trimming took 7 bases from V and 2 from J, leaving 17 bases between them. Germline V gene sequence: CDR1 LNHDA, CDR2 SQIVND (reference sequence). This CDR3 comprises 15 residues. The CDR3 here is CASTPTGLTNTEAFF. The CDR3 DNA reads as TGTGCCAGTACCCCTACGGGGTTAACAAACACTGAAGCTTTCTTT. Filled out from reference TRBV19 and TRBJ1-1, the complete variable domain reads DGGITQSPKYLFRKEGQNVTLSCEQNLNHDAMYWYRQDPGQGLRLIYYSQIVNDFQKGDIAEGYSVSREKKESFPLTVTSAQKNPTAFYLCASTPTGLTNTEAFFGQGTRLTVV.

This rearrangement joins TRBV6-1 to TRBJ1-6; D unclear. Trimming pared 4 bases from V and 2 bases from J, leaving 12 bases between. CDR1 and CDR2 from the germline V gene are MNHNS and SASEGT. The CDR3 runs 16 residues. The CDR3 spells CASSGLTGTYNSPLHF. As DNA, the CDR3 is TGTGCCAGCAGTGGGTTAACGGGGACCTATAATTCACCCCTCCACTTT.

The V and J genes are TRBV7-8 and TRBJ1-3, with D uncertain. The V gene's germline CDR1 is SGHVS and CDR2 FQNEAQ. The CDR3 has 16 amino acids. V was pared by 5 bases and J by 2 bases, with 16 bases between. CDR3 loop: CASSPSFQAAGNTIYF. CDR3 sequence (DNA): TGTGCCAGCAGCCCGTCGTTCCAAGCGGCTGGAAACACCATATATTTT. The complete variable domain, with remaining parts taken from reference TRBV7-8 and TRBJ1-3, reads GAGVSQSPRYKVAKRGQDVALRCDPISGHVSLFWYQQALGQGPEFLTYFQNEAQLDKSGLPSDRFFAERPEGSVSTLKIQRTQQEDSAVYLCASSPSFQAAGNTIYFGEGSWLTVV.

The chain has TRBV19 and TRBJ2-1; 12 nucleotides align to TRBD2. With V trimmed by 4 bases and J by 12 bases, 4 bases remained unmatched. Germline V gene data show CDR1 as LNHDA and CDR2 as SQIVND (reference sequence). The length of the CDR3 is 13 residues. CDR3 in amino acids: CASSRGGLAGQFF. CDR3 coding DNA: TGTGCCAGTAGTAGAGGGGGACTAGCGGGGCAGTTCTTC.

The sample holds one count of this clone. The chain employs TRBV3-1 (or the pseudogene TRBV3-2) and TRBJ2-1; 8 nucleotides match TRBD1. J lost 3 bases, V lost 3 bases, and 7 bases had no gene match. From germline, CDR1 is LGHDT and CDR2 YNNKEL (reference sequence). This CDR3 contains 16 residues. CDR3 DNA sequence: TGTGCCAGCAGCCACGGACAGGGCGACTGCTACAATGAGCAGTTCTTC. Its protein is CASSHGQGDCYNEQFF.

As DNA, the CDR3 is TGCAGCGTTTACGGGTCGGATGGCTACACCTTC. It is translated as CSVYGSDGYTF. V is TRBV29-1 and J is TRBJ1-2, with no clear D. The CDR3 runs 11 residues. V dropped 5 bases and J dropped 6 bases, with 10 bases sitting between them. Germline V CDR1 and CDR2: SQVTM, ANQGSEA.

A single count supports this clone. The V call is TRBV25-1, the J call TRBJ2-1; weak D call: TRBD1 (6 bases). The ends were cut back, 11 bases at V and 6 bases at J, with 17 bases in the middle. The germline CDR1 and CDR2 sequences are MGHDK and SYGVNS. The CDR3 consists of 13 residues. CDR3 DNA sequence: TGTGCCTCCAGGGGCGACCCAAGCAATGAGCAGTTCTTC. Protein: CASRGDPSNEQFF. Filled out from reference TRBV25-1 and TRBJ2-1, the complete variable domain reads EADIYQTPRYLVIGTGKKITLECSQTMGHDKMYWYQQDPGMELHLIHYSYGVNSTEKGDLSSESTVSRIRTEHFPLTLESARPSHTSQYLCASRGDPSNEQFFGPGTRLTVL.

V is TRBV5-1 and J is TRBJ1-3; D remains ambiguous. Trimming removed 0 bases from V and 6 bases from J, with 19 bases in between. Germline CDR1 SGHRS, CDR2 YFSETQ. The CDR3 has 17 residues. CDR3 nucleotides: TGCGCCAGCAGCTTGGCCCCCCGGTCGGGGTTCCAAAACACCATATATTTT. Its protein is CASSLAPRSGFQNTIYF.

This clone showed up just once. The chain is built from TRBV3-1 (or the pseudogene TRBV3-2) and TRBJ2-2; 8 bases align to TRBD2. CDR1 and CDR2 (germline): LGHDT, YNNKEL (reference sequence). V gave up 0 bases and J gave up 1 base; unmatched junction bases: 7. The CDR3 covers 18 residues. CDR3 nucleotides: TGTGCCAGCAGCCAAGAGGGGTCCAGCGGGGGGAACACCGGGGAGCTGTTTTTT. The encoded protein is CASSQEGSSGGNTGELFF.

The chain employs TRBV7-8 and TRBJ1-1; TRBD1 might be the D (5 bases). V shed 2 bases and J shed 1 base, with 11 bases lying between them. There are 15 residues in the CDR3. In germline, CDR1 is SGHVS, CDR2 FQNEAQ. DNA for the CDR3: TGTGCCAGCAGCTTAATTGGACACCAGAACACTGAAGCTTTCTTT. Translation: CASSLIGHQNTEAFF.

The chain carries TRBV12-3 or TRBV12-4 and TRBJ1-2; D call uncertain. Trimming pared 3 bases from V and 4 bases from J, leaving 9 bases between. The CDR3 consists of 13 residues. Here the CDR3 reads CASSLLASYGYTF. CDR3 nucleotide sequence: TGTGCCAGCAGTTTGTTGGCATCCTATGGCTACACCTTC.

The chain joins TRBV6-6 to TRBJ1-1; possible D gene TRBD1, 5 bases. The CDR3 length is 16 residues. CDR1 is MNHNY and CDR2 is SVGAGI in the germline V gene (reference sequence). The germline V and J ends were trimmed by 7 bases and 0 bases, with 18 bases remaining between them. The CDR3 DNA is TGTGCCAGCACCCAAGTCCCTGGACACTTGAACACTGAAGCTTTCTTT. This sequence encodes CASTQVPGHLNTEAFF.

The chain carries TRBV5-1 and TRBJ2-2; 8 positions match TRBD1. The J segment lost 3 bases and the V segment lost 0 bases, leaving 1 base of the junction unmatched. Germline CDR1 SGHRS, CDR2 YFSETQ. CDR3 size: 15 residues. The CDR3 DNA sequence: TGCGCCAGCAGCTTGGGACAGGGGCACACCGGGGAGCTGTTTTTT. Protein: CASSLGQGHTGELFF.

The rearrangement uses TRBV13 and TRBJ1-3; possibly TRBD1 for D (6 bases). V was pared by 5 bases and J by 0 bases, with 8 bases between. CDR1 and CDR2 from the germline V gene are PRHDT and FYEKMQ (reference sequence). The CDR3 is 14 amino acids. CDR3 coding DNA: TGTGCCAGCAGCCGACAGGACTCTGGAAACACCATATATTTT. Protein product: CASSRQDSGNTIYF.

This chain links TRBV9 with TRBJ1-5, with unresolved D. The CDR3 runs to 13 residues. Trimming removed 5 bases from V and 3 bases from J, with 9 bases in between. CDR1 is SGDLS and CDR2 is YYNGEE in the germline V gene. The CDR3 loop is CASSADFNQPQHF. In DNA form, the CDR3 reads TGTGCCAGCAGTGCAGATTTCAATCAGCCCCAGCATTTT.

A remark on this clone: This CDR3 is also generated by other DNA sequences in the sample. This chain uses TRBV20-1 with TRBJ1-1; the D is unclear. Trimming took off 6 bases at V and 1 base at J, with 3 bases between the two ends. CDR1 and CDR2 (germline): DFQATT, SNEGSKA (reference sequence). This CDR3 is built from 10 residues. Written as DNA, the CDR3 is TGCAGTGCCCAGAACACTGAAGCTTTCTTT. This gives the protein CSAQNTEAFF.

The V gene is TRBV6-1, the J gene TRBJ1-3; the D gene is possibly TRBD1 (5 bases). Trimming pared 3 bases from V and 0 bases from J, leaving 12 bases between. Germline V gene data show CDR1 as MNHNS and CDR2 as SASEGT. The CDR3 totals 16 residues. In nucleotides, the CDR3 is TGTGCCAGCAGTGAGGGGGGGACCTTCTCTGGAAACACCATATATTTT. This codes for CASSEGGTFSGNTIYF.

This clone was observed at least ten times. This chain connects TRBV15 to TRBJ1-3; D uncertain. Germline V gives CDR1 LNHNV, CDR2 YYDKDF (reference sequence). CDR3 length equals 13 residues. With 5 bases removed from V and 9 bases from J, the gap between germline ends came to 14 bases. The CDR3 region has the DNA TGTGCCACCAGCCCTACTAAGGAGGCCACCATATATTTT. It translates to CATSPTKEATIYF.